Below, 3 T cell receptor beta chains from the same sample are listed, as sequenced in a study of T cell responses to AZD1222 COVID-19 vaccine. Produced via immunoSEQ multiplex PCR; TCRdb's table is partial and in-frame only. In the table there are about 140,000 clones, about 90% of which are singletons. Source: peripheral blood, taken on day 0 of AZD1222 vaccination. These receptors came from an adult in good health.

The V gene is TRBV27, the J gene TRBJ1-6; D uncertain. The CDR3 is 15 residues long. Trimming removed 4 bases from V and 4 bases from J, with 11 bases in between. From germline, CDR1 is MNHEY and CDR2 SMNVEV (reference sequence). CDR3 in amino acids: CASSWVSFYNSPLHF. The CDR3 DNA reads as TGTGCCAGCAGTTGGGTTTCTTTTTATAATTCACCCCTCCACTTT.

The V and J genes are TRBV11-3 and TRBJ1-1; 11 bases map to TRBD1. The CDR3 has 14 amino acids. In germline, CDR1 is SGHNT, CDR2 YENEEA. V was pared by 5 bases and J by 5 bases, with 4 bases of the junction left unmatched. CDR3 sequence: CASSAGQGGTEAFF. CDR3 DNA sequence: TGTGCCAGCAGCGCGGGACAGGGGGGGACTGAAGCTTTCTTT.

This rearrangement joins TRBV10-1 to TRBJ2-2; 8 bases line up with TRBD1. Germline V gene data show CDR1 as WNHNN and CDR2 as SYGVQD (reference sequence). With V trimmed by 3 bases and J by 7 bases, 19 bases remained unmatched. The length of the CDR3 is 19 residues. CDR3 nucleotide sequence: TGCGCCAGCAGTGACCCGGGAACCGGACAGGGAAAAAGGAACGGGGAGCTGTTTTTT. Its translation is CASSDPGTGQGKRNGELFF.